The 9 T cell receptor beta chains below all came from one sample that was sequenced in a study of T-cell reconstitution after alpha-beta-depleted transplantation in children. During its preparation, the TCRbeta library received unique molecular identifiers. TCRdb reprocessed the PCR reads with MiXCR, giving one entry per CDR3 protein. The sample lists approximately 520,000 distinct CDR3 sequences, 9.5% to 12% occurring once. The sample consisted of PBMCs, mostly from graft donor cells, taken 180 days after TCRalphabeta/CD19-depleted stem cell transplant. Source of these receptors: a female patient under 10 years old who had a stem cell transplant for aplastic anemia, so the T cells may come from the graft donor.

This clonotype came up once. This rearrangement joins TRBV7-2 to TRBJ1-3; tentatively, D is TRBD1 (5 bases). Trimming shortened V by 3 bases and J by 4 bases, and 13 bases separated the two germline ends. The CDR3 extends over 15 amino acids. CDR1 is SGHTA and CDR2 is FQGNSA in the germline V gene. The DNA of the CDR3 is TGTGCCAGCAGCTTCCTAATGGGACGGGGAAACACCATATATTTT. Encoded protein: CASSFLMGRGNTIYF. The variable domain in full, completed from reference TRBV7-2 and TRBJ1-3, reads GAGVSQSPSNKVTEKGKDVELRCDPISGHTALYWYRQSLGQGLEFLIYFQGNSAPDKSGLPSDRFSAERTGGSVSTLTIQRTQQEDSAVYLCASSFLMGRGNTIYFGEGSWLTVV.

This clonotype was picked up a small number of times. V and J are TRBV3-1 and TRBJ2-2; a weak D match, TRBD2 (6 bases). Trimming left V 1 base short and J 5 bases short, with 8 bases between. The CDR3 has 14 residues. Germline V gene data show CDR1 as LGHDT and CDR2 as YNNKEL (reference sequence). This chain's CDR3 is CASSQGRGTGELFF. The DNA for the CDR3 is TGTGCCAGCAGCCAAGGCCGGGGGACCGGGGAGCTGTTTTTT.

In its sample, this clonotype was seen a few times. This chain links TRBV5-1 with TRBJ2-5; 8 bases agree with TRBD2. Germline lookup yields CDR1 SGHRS and CDR2 YFSETQ. The CDR3 covers 15 residues. V was pared by 7 bases and J by 2 bases, with 10 bases of the junction left unmatched. As DNA, the CDR3 is TGCGCCAGCGACAAATTAGCGGGGCTGCAAGAGACCCAGTACTTC. This translates into CASDKLAGLQETQYF. Full variable domain (remainder filled in from reference TRBV5-1 and TRBJ2-5): KAGVTQTPRYLIKTRGQQVTLSCSPISGHRSVSWYQQTPGQGLQFLFEYFSETQRNKGNFPGRFSGRQFSNSRSEMNVSTLELGDSALYLCASDKLAGLQETQYFGPGTRLLVL.

CDR3 amino acids: CMIAGGTYNEQFF. For the CDR3, the DNA is TGCATGATAGCGGGAGGAACCTACAATGAGCAGTTCTTC. V usage is TRBV20-1 and J usage is TRBJ2-1, with TRBD2 identical over 10 bases. Germline CDR1 is DFQATT and CDR2 is SNEGSKA (reference sequence). The length of the CDR3 is 13 residues.

The chain has TRBV7-3 and TRBJ1-1, with 8 bases identical to TRBD1. Germline V gene data show CDR1 as SGHTA and CDR2 as FQGTGA. J lost 5 bases, V lost 0 bases, and 5 bases had no gene match. This CDR3 has 15 amino acids. CDR3 in amino acids: CASSLTPGQETEAFF. Written as DNA, the CDR3 is TGTGCCAGCAGCTTAACGCCGGGACAGGAGACTGAAGCTTTCTTT.

J is TRBJ1-1 and V is TRBV28, with unresolved D. The germline V and J ends were trimmed by 6 bases and 1 base, with 12 bases remaining between them. CDR3 length: 14 amino acids. Looked up from germline, CDR1 is MDHEN and CDR2 is SYDVKM. The CDR3 coding sequence is TGTGCCAGCAGCCATCATACAAGGAACACTGAAGCTTTCTTT. Its protein product is CASSHHTRNTEAFF.

This clonotype has a handful of counts. The chain uses TRBV5-1 and TRBJ2-7, with unresolved D. CDR1 is SGHRS and CDR2 is YFSETQ in the germline V gene. The CDR3 is 13 residues long. V dropped 4 bases and J dropped 3 bases, with 11 bases sitting between them. In DNA form, the CDR3 reads TGCGCCAGCAGCCGCGACTTATACTACGAGCAGTACTTC. As protein: CASSRDLYYEQYF.

This clonotype has ten or more counts. The rearrangement joins TRBV12-3 or TRBV12-4 to TRBJ2-1; D may be TRBD2 (6 bases). The CDR3 totals 12 residues. The V end lost 7 bases, the J end lost 8 bases, and 12 bases lay between the germline ends. In DNA, the CDR3 is TGTGCCAGCACGCGGGGCACGCATGAGCAGTTCTTC. It specifies CASTRGTHEQFF.

The V call is TRBV12-3 or TRBV12-4, the J call TRBJ2-1, with D uncertain. Trimming removed 4 bases at V and 6 bases at J, with 10 bases between. CDR3 length: 13 amino acids. The CDR3 DNA reads TGTGCCAGCAGTTCTCTGGGAAGCAATGAGCAGTTCTTC. Amino acids: CASSSLGSNEQFF.